This T cell receptor (beta chain) was documented in a study of blood T cell repertoires in COVID-19. Overall study context: T cells, B-cell-depleted T cells, or PBMCs supplied cDNA or gDNA.

This table comes from immunoSEQ multiplex PCR, and its TCRdb copy is limited to in-frame clones, with some not included. The repertoire holds roughly 140,000 clones, with roughly 88% as singletons. The V and J ends lost 5 bases and 2 bases, in that order; junction bases with no gene match: 9. Germline-derived CDR1 and CDR2 are SEHNR and FQNEAQ (reference sequence). The length of the CDR3 is 16 residues. Sample: peripheral blood. V gene TRBV7-9 combines with J gene TRBJ2-3; 8 bases match TRBD1. This TCR came from a woman aged 45-60 years in a cohort sampled during active or convalescent COVID-19. CDR3 loop: CASSVDRAANTDTQYF. The CDR3 DNA is TGTGCCAGCAGCGTGGACAGGGCCGCCAACACAGATACGCAGTATTTT.